This T cell receptor (beta chain) was documented in a study of identical twins. Whole-study findings and limits: Weaker excess sharing between twins was seen in beta out-of-frame sequences.

V dropped 1 base and J dropped 3 bases, with 6 bases sitting between them. The length of the CDR3 is 14 residues. CDR1 and CDR2 (germline): KGHDR, SFDVKD. Each CDR3 protein is one row after TCRdb ran MiXCR on the 5' RACE reads. Seen here are approximately 220,000 distinct CDR3 sequences, approximately 6.8% observed once, and the top ten hold around 5.4%. This clonotype showed up just a few times. As yet, its antigen is unknown. The data were also submitted as part of a second study, on yellow fever vaccine responses in identical twins. According to that study: Reportedly, twins showed a vaccine T cell response that looked partly convergent and partly personalized.

This clonotype was obtained from a woman between 18 and 29 years old in good health. Sequencing input: CD8+ T cells sorted from blood. This chain links TRBV24-1 with TRBJ1-5; D gene ambiguous. The CDR3 nucleotides are TGTGCCACCAGTGATTTTGGGTACAATCAGCCCCAGCATTTT. It specifies CATSDFGYNQPQHF.